This TCR beta chain was identified during a study of cytomegalovirus exposure and HLA in healthy donors. On the study more broadly: It was reported in a later analysis that the approximately 110 validation repertoires used the same platform as the 666 first-cohort repertoires.

Here immunoSEQ multiplex PCR was the method, and the copy in TCRdb shows in-frame clones only, minus some. The sample consists of around 300,000 clones, approximately 86% of them appearing once. The receptor was isolated from a woman aged 18-29 years in good health and CMV-seronegative. What was sequenced was PBMCs.

CDR3 sequence: CSVEAWTGVGYEQYF. CDR3 bases: TGCAGCGTTGAAGCCTGGACAGGGGTAGGCTACGAGCAGTACTTC. The chain links TRBV29-1 to TRBJ2-7; 9 bases are shared with TRBD1. The CDR3 loop spans 15 amino acids. CDR1 and CDR2 (germline): SQVTM, ANQGSEA. After removal of 1 base from V and 3 bases from J, the junction contained 7 bases not matched to a gene.